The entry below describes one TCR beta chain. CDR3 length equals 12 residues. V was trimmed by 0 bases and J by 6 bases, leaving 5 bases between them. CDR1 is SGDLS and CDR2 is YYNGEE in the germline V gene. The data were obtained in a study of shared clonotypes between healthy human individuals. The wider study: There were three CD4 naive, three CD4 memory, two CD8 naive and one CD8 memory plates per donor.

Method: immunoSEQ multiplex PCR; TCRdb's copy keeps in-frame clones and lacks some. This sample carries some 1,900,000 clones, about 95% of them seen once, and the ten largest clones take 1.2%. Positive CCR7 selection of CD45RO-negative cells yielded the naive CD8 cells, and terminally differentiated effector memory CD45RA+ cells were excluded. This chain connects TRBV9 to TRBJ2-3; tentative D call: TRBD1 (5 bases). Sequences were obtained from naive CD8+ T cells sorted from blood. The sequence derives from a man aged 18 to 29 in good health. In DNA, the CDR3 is TGTGCCAGCAGCGTAGGACAGGATACGCAGTATTTT. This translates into CASSVGQDTQYF.